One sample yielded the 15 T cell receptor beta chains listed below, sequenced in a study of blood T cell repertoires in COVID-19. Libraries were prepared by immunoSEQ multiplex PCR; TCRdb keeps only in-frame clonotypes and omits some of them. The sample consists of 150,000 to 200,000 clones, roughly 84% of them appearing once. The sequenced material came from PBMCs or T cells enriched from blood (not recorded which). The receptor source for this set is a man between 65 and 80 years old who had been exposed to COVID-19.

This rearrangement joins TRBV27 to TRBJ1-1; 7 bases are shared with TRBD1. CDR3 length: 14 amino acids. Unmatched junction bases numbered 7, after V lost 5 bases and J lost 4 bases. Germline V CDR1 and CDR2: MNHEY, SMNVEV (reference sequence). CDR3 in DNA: TGTGCCAGCAGTCGCAACAGGGGAGGCACTGAAGCTTTCTTT. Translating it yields CASSRNRGGTEAFF.

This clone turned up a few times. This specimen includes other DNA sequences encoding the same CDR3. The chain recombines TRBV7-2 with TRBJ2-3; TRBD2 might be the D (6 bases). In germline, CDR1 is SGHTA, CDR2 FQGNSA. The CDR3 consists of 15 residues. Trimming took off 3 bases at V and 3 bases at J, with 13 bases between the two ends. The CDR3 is CASSFPAGPTDTQYF. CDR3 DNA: TGTGCCAGCAGCTTTCCCGCGGGGCCTACAGATACGCAGTATTTT.

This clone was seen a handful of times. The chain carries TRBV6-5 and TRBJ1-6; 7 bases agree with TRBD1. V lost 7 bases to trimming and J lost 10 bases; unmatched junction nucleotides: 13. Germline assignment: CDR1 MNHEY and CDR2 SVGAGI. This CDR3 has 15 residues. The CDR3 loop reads CASNPRQGSKSPLHF. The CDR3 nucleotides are TGTGCCAGCAACCCACGACAGGGATCGAAATCACCCCTCCACTTT.

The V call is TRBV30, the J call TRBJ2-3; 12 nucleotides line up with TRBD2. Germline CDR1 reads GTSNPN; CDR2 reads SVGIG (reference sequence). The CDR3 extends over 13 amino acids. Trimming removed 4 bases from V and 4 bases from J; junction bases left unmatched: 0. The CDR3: CAWTSGGADTQYF. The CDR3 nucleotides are TGTGCCTGGACTAGCGGGGGGGCAGATACGCAGTATTTT.

CDR3 loop: CASSPTRALITGYTF. The DNA of the CDR3 is TGTGCCAGCAGCCCAACCAGGGCCTTAATAACTGGCTACACCTTC. The chain recombines TRBV11-2 with TRBJ1-2, with D possibly being TRBD1 (5 bases). Germline V gene sequence: CDR1 SGHAT, CDR2 FQNNGV. V was clipped by 5 bases and J by 7 bases, with 20 bases between them. CDR3 length equals 15 residues.

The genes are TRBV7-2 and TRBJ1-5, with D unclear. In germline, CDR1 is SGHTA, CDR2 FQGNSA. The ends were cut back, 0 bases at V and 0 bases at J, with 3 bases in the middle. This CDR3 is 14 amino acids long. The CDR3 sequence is CASSLALSNQPQHF. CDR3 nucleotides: TGTGCCAGCAGCTTAGCTCTTAGCAATCAGCCCCAGCATTTT.

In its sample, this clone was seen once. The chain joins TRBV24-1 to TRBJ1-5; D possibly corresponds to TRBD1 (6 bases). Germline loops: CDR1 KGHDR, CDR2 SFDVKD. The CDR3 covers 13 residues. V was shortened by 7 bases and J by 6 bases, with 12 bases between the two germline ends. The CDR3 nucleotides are TGTGCCACCAGGGAGGGAGGGGGTCAGCCCCAGCATTTT. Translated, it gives CATREGGGQPQHF.

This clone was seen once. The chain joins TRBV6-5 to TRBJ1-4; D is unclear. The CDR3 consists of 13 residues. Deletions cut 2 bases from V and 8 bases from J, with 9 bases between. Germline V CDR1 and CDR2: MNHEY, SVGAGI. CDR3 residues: CASSYGRVEKLFF. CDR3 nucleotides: TGTGCCAGCAGTTACGGCCGGGTGGAAAAACTGTTTTTT.

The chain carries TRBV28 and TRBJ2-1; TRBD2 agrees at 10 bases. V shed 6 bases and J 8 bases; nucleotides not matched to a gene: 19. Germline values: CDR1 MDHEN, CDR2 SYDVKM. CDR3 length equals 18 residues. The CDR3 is CASSPLLNLAGVRDEQFF. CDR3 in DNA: TGTGCCAGCAGCCCACTCCTGAATCTAGCGGGGGTCAGGGATGAGCAGTTCTTC.

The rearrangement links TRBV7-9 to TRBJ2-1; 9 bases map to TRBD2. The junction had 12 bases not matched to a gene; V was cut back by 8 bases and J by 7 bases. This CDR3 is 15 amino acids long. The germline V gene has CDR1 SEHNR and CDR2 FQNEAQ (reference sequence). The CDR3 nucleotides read TGTGCCAGCCTTTCGGGCGGGAGGGCGAAAAATGAGCAGTTCTTC. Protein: CASLSGGRAKNEQFF.

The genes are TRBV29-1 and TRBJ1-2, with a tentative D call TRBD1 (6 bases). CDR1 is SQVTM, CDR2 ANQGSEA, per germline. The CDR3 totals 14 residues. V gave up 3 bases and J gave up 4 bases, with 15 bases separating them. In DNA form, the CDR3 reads TGCAGCGTTGATGTATCCGGACAGAGCTATGGCTACACCTTC. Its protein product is CSVDVSGQSYGYTF.

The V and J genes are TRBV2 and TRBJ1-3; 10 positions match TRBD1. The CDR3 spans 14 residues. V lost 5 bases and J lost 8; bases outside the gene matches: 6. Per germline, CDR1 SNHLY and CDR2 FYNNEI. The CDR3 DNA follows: TGTGCCAGCAGTAAGGACAGGGGGACGTACACCATATATTTT. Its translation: CASSKDRGTYTIYF.

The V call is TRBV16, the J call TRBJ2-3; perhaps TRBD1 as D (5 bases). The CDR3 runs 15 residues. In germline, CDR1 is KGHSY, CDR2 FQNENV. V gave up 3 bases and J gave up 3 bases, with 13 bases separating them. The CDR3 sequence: CASSHRGRVTDTQYF. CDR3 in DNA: TGTGCCAGCAGCCACCGAGGCAGGGTGACAGATACGCAGTATTTT.

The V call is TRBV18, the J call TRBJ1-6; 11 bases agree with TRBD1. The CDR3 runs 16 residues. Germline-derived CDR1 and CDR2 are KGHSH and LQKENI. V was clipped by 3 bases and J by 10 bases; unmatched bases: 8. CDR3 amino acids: CASSPQGQGAGSPLHF. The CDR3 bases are TGTGCCAGCTCACCGCAAGGACAGGGGGCAGGGTCACCCCTCCACTTT.

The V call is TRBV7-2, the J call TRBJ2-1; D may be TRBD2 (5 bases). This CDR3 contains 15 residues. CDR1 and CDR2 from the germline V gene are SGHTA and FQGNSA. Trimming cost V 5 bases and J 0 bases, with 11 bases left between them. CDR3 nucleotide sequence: TGTGCCAGCAGCCCGGGATTTAGCTCCTACAATGAGCAGTTCTTC. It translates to CASSPGFSSYNEQFF.